This T cell receptor beta chain was recovered during a study of blood T cell repertoires in COVID-19. Study in general: Acute and convalescent COVID-19 samples came from the United States, Italy and Spain. T cells, B-cell-depleted T cells, or PBMCs supplied cDNA or gDNA.

The CDR3 runs to 15 residues. CDR1 and CDR2 (germline): SGHAT, FQNNGV. V shed 5 bases and J 0 bases; nucleotides not matched to a gene: 5. Source study methods: Reference gene primer amplification gave nucleated cell count estimates. Only in-frame clones appear in the TCRdb table, and some are missing; sequencing was by immunoSEQ multiplex PCR. The V and J calls and clone size come from that table; D and trimming were worked out from the DNA. This sample has 100,000 to 150,000 clones, with over 70% found just once. Sequencing was done on a sample of peripheral blood. The origin of this receptor is a man older than 75 with active or convalescent COVID-19. The rearrangement joins TRBV11-2 to TRBJ2-3; 7 positions agree with TRBD2. As DNA, the CDR3 is TGTGCCAGCAGCCAGACGGGGGGTAGCACAGATACGCAGTATTTT. Amino acids: CASSQTGGSTDTQYF. Combining the CDR3 with reference TRBV11-2 and TRBJ2-3 gives the whole variable domain EAGVAQSPRYKIIEKRQSVAFWCNPISGHATLYWYQQILGQGPKLLIQFQNNGVVDDSQLPKDRFSAERLKGVDSTLKIQPAKLEDSAVYLCASSQTGGSTDTQYFGPGTRLTVL.